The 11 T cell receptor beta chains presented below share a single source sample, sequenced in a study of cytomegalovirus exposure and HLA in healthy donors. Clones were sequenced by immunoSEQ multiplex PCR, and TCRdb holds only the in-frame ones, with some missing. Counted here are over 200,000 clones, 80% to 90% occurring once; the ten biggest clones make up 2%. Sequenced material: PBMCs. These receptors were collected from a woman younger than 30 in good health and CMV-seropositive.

CDR3 bases: TGTGCCAGCAGCCCCCCCCGGGGGTGGGACAATGAGCAGTTCTTC. This codes for CASSPPRGWDNEQFF. The chain links TRBV7-2 to TRBJ2-1, with D tentatively TRBD2 (6 bases). Per the germline V gene, CDR1 is SGHTA and CDR2 is FQGNSA. V was clipped by 5 bases and J by 5 bases, with 16 bases between them. The CDR3 contains 15 residues.

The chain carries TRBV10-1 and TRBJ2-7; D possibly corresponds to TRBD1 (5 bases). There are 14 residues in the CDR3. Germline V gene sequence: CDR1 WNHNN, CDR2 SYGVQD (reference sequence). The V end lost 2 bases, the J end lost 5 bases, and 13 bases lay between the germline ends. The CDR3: CASSEGSGLHEQYF. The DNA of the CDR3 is TGCGCCAGCAGTGAGGGGTCAGGGTTACACGAGCAGTACTTC.

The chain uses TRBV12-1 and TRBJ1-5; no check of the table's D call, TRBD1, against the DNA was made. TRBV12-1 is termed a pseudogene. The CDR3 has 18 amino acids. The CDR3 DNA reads TGTGCCAGCAGCTTGACAGGCCTCACGACGTGGGGCTATCAGCCCCAGCATTTT. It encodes CASSLTGLTTWGYQPQHF.

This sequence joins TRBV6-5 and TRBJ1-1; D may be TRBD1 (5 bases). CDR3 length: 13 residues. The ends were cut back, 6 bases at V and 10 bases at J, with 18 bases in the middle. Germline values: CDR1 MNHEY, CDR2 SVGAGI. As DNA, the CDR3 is TGTGCCAGCAGCTCAGGGCTCCGGGAGGGAGCTTTCTTT. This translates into CASSSGLREGAFF.

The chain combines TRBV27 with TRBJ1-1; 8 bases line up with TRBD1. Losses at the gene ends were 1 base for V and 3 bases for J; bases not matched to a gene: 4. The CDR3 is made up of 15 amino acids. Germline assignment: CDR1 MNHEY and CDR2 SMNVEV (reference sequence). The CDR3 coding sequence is TGTGCCAGCAGTTTATGGACAGGGAGGGACACTGAAGCTTTCTTT. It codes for CASSLWTGRDTEAFF.

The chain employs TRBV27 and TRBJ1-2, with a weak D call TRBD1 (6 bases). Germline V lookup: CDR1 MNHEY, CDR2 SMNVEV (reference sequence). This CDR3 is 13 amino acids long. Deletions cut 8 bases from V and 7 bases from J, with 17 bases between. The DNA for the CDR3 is TGTGCCAGCGGAGCTCGCCTCAGGGGTGGCTACACCTTC. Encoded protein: CASGARLRGGYTF.

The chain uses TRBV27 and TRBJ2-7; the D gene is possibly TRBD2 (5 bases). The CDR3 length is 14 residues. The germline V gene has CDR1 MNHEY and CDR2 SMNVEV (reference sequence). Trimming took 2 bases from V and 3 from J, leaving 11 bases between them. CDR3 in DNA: TGTGCCAGCAGTTTAGGTAGCGCCCTCTACGAGCAGTACTTC. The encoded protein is CASSLGSALYEQYF.

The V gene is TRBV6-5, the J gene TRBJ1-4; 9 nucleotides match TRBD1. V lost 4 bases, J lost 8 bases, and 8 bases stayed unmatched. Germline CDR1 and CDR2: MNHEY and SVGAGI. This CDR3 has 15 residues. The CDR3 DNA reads TGTGCCAGCAGTTCTCACAGGGGGCTCGTAGAAAAACTGTTTTTT. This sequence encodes CASSSHRGLVEKLFF.

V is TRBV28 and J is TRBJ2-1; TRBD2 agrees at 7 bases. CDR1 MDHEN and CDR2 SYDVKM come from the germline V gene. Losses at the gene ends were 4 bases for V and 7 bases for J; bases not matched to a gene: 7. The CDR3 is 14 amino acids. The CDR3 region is CASSWRDYSNEQFF. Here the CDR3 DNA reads TGTGCCAGCAGTTGGCGGGACTATTCGAATGAGCAGTTCTTC.

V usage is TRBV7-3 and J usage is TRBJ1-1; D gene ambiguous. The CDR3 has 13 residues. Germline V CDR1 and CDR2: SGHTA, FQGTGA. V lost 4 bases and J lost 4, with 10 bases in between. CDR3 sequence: CASSYSPGTEAFF. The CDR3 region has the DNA TGTGCCAGCAGCTACAGCCCAGGCACTGAAGCTTTCTTT.

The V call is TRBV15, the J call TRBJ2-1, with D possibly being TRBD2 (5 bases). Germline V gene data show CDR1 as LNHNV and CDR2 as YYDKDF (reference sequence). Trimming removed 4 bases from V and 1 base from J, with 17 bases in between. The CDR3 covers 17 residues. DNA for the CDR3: TGTGCCACCAGCAACGACCCTAGCTCCCTTTCCTACAATGAGCAGTTCTTC. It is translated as CATSNDPSSLSYNEQFF.